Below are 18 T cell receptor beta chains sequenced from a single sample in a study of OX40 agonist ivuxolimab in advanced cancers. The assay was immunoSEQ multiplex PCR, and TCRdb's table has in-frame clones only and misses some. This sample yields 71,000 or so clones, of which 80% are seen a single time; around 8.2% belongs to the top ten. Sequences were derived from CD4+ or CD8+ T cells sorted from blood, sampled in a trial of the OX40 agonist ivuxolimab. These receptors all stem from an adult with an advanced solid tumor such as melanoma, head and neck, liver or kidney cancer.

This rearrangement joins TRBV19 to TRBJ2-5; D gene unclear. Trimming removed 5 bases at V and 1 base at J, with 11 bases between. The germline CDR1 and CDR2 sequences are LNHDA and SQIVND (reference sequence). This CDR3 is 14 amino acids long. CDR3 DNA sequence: TGTGCCAGTAGTCCCTCGTCTATCCAAGAGACCCAGTACTTC. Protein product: CASSPSSIQETQYF.

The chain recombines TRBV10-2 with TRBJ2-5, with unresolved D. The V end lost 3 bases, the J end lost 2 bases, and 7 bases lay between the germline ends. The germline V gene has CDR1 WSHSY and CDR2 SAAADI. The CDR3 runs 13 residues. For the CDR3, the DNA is TGCGCCAGCAGTGATGCGATTCAAGAGACCCAGTACTTC. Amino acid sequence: CASSDAIQETQYF.

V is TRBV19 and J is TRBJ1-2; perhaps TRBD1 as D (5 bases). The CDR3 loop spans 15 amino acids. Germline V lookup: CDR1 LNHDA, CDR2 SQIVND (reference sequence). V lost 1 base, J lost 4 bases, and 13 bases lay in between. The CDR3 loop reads CASSIVSGTVYGYTF. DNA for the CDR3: TGTGCCAGTAGTATAGTCTCCGGGACGGTCTATGGCTACACCTTC. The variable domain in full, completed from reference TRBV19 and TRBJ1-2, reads DGGITQSPKYLFRKEGQNVTLSCEQNLNHDAMYWYRQDPGQGLRLIYYSQIVNDFQKGDIAEGYSVSREKKESFPLTVTSAQKNPTAFYLCASSIVSGTVYGYTFGSGTRLTVV.

The CDR3 bases are TGCGCCAGCGGGGGGGGCTTCTACAATGAGCAGTTCTTC. It codes for CASGGGFYNEQFF. The gene calls are TRBV5-1 and TRBJ2-1, with a possible D match to TRBD2 (7 bases). The germline V gene encodes CDR1 SGHRS and CDR2 YFSETQ. CDR3 size: 13 residues. The V gene lost 7 bases and the J gene lost 3 bases, with 11 bases spanning the gap.

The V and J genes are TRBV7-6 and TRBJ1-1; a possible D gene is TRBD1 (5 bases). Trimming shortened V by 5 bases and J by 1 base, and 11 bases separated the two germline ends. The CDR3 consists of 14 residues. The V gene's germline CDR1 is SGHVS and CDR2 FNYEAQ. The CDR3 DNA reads TGTGCCAGCAGCCGAGGGGTAACGAACACTGAAGCTTTCTTT. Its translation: CASSRGVTNTEAFF.

CDR3 residues: CASTPKEALANTDTQYF. CDR3 DNA sequence: TGCGCCAGCACCCCCAAAGAGGCACTAGCTAATACAGATACGCAGTATTTT. This sequence joins TRBV4-1 and TRBJ2-3; D might be TRBD2 (6 bases). The CDR3 consists of 17 residues. CDR1 MGHRA and CDR2 YSYEKL come from the germline V gene. V dropped 7 bases and J dropped 3 bases, with 23 bases sitting between them.

The CDR3 DNA follows: TGTGCCAGCACCCGCGACAGTTACAATGAGCAGTTCTTC. It encodes CASTRDSYNEQFF. The J gene is TRBJ2-1, the V gene TRBV9, with a tentative D call TRBD1 (5 bases). Germline V CDR1 and CDR2: SGDLS, YYNGEE. This CDR3 contains 13 residues. Trimming left V 6 bases short and J 4 bases short, with 11 bases between.

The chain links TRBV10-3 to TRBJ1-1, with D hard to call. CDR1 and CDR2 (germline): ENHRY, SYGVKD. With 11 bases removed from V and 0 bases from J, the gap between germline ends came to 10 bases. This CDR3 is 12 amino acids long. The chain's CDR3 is CAVGRVNTEAFF. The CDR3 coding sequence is TGTGCCGTGGGAAGGGTGAACACTGAAGCTTTCTTT.

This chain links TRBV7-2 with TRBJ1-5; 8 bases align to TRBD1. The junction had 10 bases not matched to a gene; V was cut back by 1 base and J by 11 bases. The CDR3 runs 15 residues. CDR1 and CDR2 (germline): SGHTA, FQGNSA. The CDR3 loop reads CASSLVGTGGEAQHF. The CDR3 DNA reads TGTGCCAGCAGCTTAGTTGGTACAGGGGGAGAGGCCCAGCATTTT.

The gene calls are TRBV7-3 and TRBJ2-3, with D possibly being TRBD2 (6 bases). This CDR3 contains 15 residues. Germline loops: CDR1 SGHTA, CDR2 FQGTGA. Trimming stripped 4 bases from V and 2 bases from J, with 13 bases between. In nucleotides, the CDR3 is TGTGCCAGCAGCTCCCGGGGGAGCGTCACAGATACGCAGTATTTT. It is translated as CASSSRGSVTDTQYF.

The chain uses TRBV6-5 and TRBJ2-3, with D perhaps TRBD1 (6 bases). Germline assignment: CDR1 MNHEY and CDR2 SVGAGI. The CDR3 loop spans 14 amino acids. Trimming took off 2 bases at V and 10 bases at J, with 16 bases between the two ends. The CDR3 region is CASSYGAGGVAQYF. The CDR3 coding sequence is TGTGCCAGCAGTTACGGGGCTGGGGGCGTAGCGCAGTATTTT.

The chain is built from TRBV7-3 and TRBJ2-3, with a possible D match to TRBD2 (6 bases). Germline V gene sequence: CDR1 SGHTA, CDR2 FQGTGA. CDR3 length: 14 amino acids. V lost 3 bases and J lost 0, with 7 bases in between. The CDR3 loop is CASSLGLSTDTQYF. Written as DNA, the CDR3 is TGTGCCAGCAGCTTGGGACTTAGCACAGATACGCAGTATTTT.

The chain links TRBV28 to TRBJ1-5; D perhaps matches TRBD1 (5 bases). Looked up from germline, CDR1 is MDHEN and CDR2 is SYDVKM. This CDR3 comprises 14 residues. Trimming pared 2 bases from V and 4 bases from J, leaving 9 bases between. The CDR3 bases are TGTGCCAGCAGTTTAGGGGCAGGAAATCAGCCCCAGCATTTT. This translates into CASSLGAGNQPQHF.

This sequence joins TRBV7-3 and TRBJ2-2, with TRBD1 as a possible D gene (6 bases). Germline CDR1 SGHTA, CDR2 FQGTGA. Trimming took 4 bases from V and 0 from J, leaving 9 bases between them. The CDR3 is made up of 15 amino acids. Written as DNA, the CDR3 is TGTGCCAGCAGCTCGGACAGCGCGAACACCGGGGAGCTGTTTTTT. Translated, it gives CASSSDSANTGELFF.

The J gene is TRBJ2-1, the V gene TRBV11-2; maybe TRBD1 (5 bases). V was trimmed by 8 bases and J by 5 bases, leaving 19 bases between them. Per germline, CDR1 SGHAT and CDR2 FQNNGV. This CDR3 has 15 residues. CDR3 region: CASAYSQGLDNEQFF. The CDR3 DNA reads TGTGCCAGCGCTTATTCGCAGGGATTAGACAATGAGCAGTTCTTC. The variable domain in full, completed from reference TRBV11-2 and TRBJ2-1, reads EAGVAQSPRYKIIEKRQSVAFWCNPISGHATLYWYQQILGQGPKLLIQFQNNGVVDDSQLPKDRFSAERLKGVDSTLKIQPAKLEDSAVYLCASAYSQGLDNEQFFGPGTRLTVL.

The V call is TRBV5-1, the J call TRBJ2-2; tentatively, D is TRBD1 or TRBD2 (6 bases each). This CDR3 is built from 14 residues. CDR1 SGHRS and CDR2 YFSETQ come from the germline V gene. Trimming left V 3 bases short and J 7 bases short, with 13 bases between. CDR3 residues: CASSSRGASGELFF. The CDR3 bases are TGCGCCAGCAGCTCGAGGGGGGCGAGCGGGGAGCTGTTTTTT.

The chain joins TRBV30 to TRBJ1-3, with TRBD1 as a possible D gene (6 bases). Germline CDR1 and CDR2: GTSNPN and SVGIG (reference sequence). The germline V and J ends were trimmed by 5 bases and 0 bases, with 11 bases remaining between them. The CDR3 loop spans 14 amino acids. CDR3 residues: CAWDRSYSGNTIYF. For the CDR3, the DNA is TGTGCCTGGGACAGGTCCTACTCTGGAAACACCATATATTTT.

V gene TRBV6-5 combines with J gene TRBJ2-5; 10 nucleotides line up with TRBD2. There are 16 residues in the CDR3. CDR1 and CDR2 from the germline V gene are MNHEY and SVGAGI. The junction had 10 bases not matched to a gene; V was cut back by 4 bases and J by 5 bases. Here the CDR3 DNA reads TGTGCCAGCAGTTCCCTAATAGCGGGGGGTATGGAGACCCAGTACTTC. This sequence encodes CASSSLIAGGMETQYF.